The 13 T cell receptor beta chains reported below all come from one sample, sequenced in a study of graft-versus-host responses after intestinal transplantation. The method was immunoSEQ multiplex PCR; TCRdb's version includes in-frame clones alone and lacks a portion of them. The sample lists about 6,400 clones; approximately 21% were seen once. The sequencing here drew on alloreactive CD4+ T cells from a mixed lymphocyte reaction culture, taken before transplantation. The subset here: CFSE-low proliferating T cells sorted from approximately 6-day pre-transplant mixed lymphocyte reaction (GvH or HvG direction). The receptors were gathered from a human patient who was an organ donor for intestinal transplantation.

With regard to this clone: At one boundary the junction diverges from the germline segment, which might be a read error. The chain carries TRBV5-1 and TRBJ2-5; 8 bases fit TRBD2. CDR1 is SGHRS, CDR2 YFSETQ, per germline. This CDR3 comprises 16 residues. The chain's CDR3 is CARSPSGGGYQETQYF. The CDR3 DNA reads as TGCGCCCGCAGCCCGTCCGGGGGGGGGTACCAAGAGACCCAGTACTTC.

This clone has only a few counts. The V and J genes are TRBV5-4 and TRBJ1-2; 7 bases agree with TRBD1. The CDR3 covers 18 residues. The germline V gene encodes CDR1 SGHNT and CDR2 YYREEE (reference sequence). V shed 4 bases and J 3 bases; nucleotides not matched to a gene: 18. CDR3 loop: CASSQDMGTATLYYGYTF. The CDR3 DNA follows: TGTGCCAGCAGCCAAGATATGGGGACAGCGACTCTTTACTATGGCTACACCTTC.

A note on this clone: A read error is possible here, since a much larger clone lies one base away. The chain joins TRBV5-1 to TRBJ2-1; 8 nucleotides line up with TRBD2. This CDR3 has 16 residues. Germline CDR1 and CDR2: SGHRS and YFSETQ. The CDR3 spells CASRLAGRGGPFEQFF. The CDR3 DNA sequence: TGCGCCAGCCGCTTGGCCGGCCGGGGGGGCCCTTTTGAGCAGTTCTTC.

This clone has only one observation. The rearrangement joins TRBV5-4 to TRBJ1-6; D not resolved. The CDR3 has 15 amino acids. Looked up from germline, CDR1 is SGHNT and CDR2 is YYREEE (reference sequence). V shed 0 bases and J shed 0 bases, with 4 bases lying between them. The CDR3 sequence: CASSLDSSYNSPLHF. In DNA form, the CDR3 reads TGTGCCAGCAGCTTGGACAGCTCCTATAATTCACCCCTCCACTTT.

The chain couples TRBV7-1 to TRBJ1-2; D gene ambiguous. TRBV7-1 is noted as an ORF with a role that remains uncertain. The CDR3 consists of 13 residues. V lost 4 bases and J 4 bases, leaving 10 bases between the germline ends. CDR3 region: CASSLAEFYGYTF. The CDR3 DNA is TGTGCCAGCAGCTTAGCGGAGTTCTATGGCTACACCTTC.

There are a few counts of this clone. Germline and junction disagree at one end, which may indicate a read error. The V call is TRBV5-1, the J call TRBJ2-5; 12 bases match TRBD2. CDR3 size: 17 residues. Per the germline V gene, CDR1 is SGHRS and CDR2 is YFSETQ. DNA of the CDR3: TGCGCCCGCAGCTTGGGCGGGCTAGCGGGGGGGCAAGAGACCCAGTACTTC. Amino acids: CARSLGGLAGGQETQYF. Full variable domain (missing parts from reference TRBV5-1 and TRBJ2-5): KAGVTQTPRYLIKTRGQQVTLSCSPISGHRSVSWYQQTPGQGLQFLFEYFSETQRNKGNFPGRFSGRQFSNSRSEMNVSTLELGDSALYLCARSLGGLAGGQETQYFGPGTRLLVL.

In its sample, this clone ranks as medium-sized (0.01 to 0.1%). The V gene is TRBV19, the J gene TRBJ2-1, with 8 nucleotides matching TRBD2. CDR1 and CDR2 (germline): LNHDA, SQIVND (reference sequence). This CDR3 comprises 16 residues. The J segment lost 4 bases and the V segment lost 4 bases, leaving 9 bases of the junction unmatched. CDR3 nucleotide sequence: TGTGCCAGTAGTAAGGCACGGGTAGCGGGGTACAATGAGCAGTTCTTC. As protein: CASSKARVAGYNEQFF.

This clone has only a few counts. This chain links TRBV5-4 with TRBJ2-5; 8 bases map to TRBD2. CDR3 size: 14 residues. The J segment lost 2 bases and the V segment lost 4 bases, leaving 4 bases of the junction unmatched. CDR1 SGHNT and CDR2 YYREEE come from the germline V gene (reference sequence). CDR3 sequence reads: CASSDAGGQETQYF. In DNA form, the CDR3 reads TGTGCCAGCAGCGATGCGGGGGGTCAAGAGACCCAGTACTTC.

In regard to this clone: One junction end disagrees with the germline gene, perhaps due to a read error. The J gene is TRBJ1-2, the V gene TRBV15; D perhaps matches TRBD1 (5 bases). The V gene's germline CDR1 is LNHNV and CDR2 YYDKDF (reference sequence). This CDR3 is built from 12 residues. The CDR3 nucleotides read TGTGCCACCAGCAGAGGACAGTCTCGGCGCCTCTTC. This sequence encodes CATSRGQSRRLF.

This clone occurred a few times. CDR3 in DNA: TGTGCCAGCAGCTTAGTCCCAACGGGGATCACTGAAGCTTTCTTT. Protein sequence: CASSLVPTGITEAFF. This rearrangement joins TRBV7-9 to TRBJ1-1; D is ambiguous. The ends were cut back, 1 base at V and 4 bases at J, with 13 bases in the middle. CDR1 is SEHNR, CDR2 FQNEAQ, per germline (reference sequence). The CDR3 runs 15 residues.

The rearrangement joins TRBV4-3 to TRBJ2-5, with 10 bases aligning to TRBD1. Per germline, CDR1 LGHNA and CDR2 YSLEER. There are 17 residues in the CDR3. The V and J ends lost 0 bases and 0 bases, in that order; junction bases with no gene match: 4. The chain's CDR3 is CASSQDKGTGDQETQYF. For the CDR3, the DNA is TGCGCCAGCAGCCAAGACAAAGGGACAGGGGACCAAGAGACCCAGTACTTC.

This clone was seen more than once but under ten times. J is TRBJ2-7 and V is TRBV11-3; no clear D gene. The CDR3 has 12 residues. Germline CDR1 and CDR2: SGHNT and YENEEA. Trimming removed 1 base at V and 3 bases at J, with 4 bases between. The CDR3 DNA is TGTGCCAGCAGCTTAGTCAGCTACGAGCAGTACTTC. Translation gives CASSLVSYEQYF.

This chain links TRBV5-4 with TRBJ2-3, with TRBD2 matching over 13 bases. Germline V CDR1 and CDR2: SGHNT, YYREEE (reference sequence). CDR3 length equals 15 residues. V dropped 4 bases and J dropped 3; count of bases not matched to a gene: 2. CDR3 bases: TGTGCCAGCAGCCAGGGACTAGCGGGGACAGATACGCAGTATTTT. The encoded protein is CASSQGLAGTDTQYF. Using reference TRBV5-4 and TRBJ2-3 for the parts outside the CDR3, the full variable domain is ETGVTQSPTHLIKTRGQQVTLRCSSQSGHNTVSWYQQALGQGPQFIFQYYREEENGRGNFPPRFSGLQFPNYSSELNVNALELDDSALYLCASSQGLAGTDTQYFGPGTRLTVL.